The rows below give T cell receptor beta chains drawn from one sample of a study of blood T cell repertoires in COVID-19. Assay used: immunoSEQ multiplex PCR; TCRdb lists only in-frame clones, some missing. Here the sample spans 120,000 to 150,000 clones, roughly four fifths being singletons. What was sequenced was peripheral blood. These TCRs come from a human donor with acute or convalescent COVID-19. The donor label of this sample is uncertain. Both conserved end residues are part of each CDR3. Each record gives: J gene, D gene, V gene, clone size, CDR3 protein, CDR3 DNA. The D gene is left open where the match is weak. Clone size is given for some rows only: seen once, a few or many times, or a class if the clone is expanded.

>TRBJ2-3|TRBD2|TRBV7-2|-
CASLGLAGRTDTQYF
TGTGCCAGCCTAGGACTAGCGGGGCGGACAGATACGCAGTATTTT
>TRBJ1-4|-|TRBV5-1|few
CASSLMGSQGEKLFF
TGCGCCAGCAGCTTGATGGGCTCGCAGGGGGAAAAACTGTTTTTT
>TRBJ2-7|TRBD2|TRBV19|-
CASSNSGGTEQYF
TGTGCCAGTTCAAATAGCGGGGGGACCGAGCAGTACTTC
>TRBJ1-3|TRBD1|TRBV19|-
CASIRQGATFTSGNTIYF
TGTGCCAGTATAAGACAGGGGGCGACGTTTACCTCTGGAAACACCATATATTTT
>TRBJ1-2|-|TRBV7-2|-
CASSLTGGYTF
TGTGCCAGCAGCCTTACCGGGGGCTACACCTTC
>TRBJ1-1|-|TRBV6-5|-
CATGGRITEAFF
TGTGCCACCGGGGGACGGATCACTGAAGCTTTCTTT
>TRBJ1-2|-|TRBV2|-
CASSDQGKVAGYTF
TGTGCCAGCAGTGATCAGGGGAAAGTGGCTGGCTACACCTTC
>TRBJ2-7|TRBD2|TRBV5-6|-
CASSLGRGVRYEQYF
TGTGCCAGCAGCTTGGGGCGGGGGGTCCGCTACGAGCAGTACTTC
>TRBJ1-6|TRBD1|TRBV6-5|-
CASKPGQANNSPLHF
TGTGCCAGCAAGCCGGGACAGGCTAATAATTCACCCCTCCACTTT
>TRBJ1-1|-|TRBV10-2|few
CASSESTKGENTEAFF
TGCGCCAGCAGTGAGTCGACGAAGGGGGAGAACACTGAAGCTTTCTTT
>TRBJ2-7|-|TRBV3-1/TRBV3-2|once
CASSQGPTSYEQYF
TGTGCCAGCAGCCAGGGGCCTACCTCCTACGAGCAGTACTTC
>TRBJ1-2|TRBD1|TRBV30|-
CAWGRQGSHGYTF
TGTGCCTGGGGACGACAGGGGTCACATGGCTACACCTTC
>TRBJ2-5|TRBD2|TRBV3-1/TRBV3-2|-
CASSLRTSRQETQYF
TGTGCCAGCAGCCTTAGGACTAGCCGCCAAGAGACCCAGTACTTC
>TRBJ2-7|TRBD1|TRBV10-1|-
CASSDPGQGTYEQYF
TGCGCCAGCAGTGACCCGGGACAGGGTACCTACGAGCAGTACTTC
>TRBJ2-3|-|TRBV18|-
CASFGTDTQYF
TGTGCCAGCTTCGGGACAGATACGCAGTATTTT
>TRBJ1-1|TRBD1|TRBV12-5|-
CASGLAQGAEAFF
TGTGCTAGTGGTTTGGCACAGGGGGCTGAAGCTTTCTTT
>TRBJ2-7|TRBD1|TRBV6-5|-
CASRPGDREYEQYF
TGTGCCAGCAGACCAGGGGACAGAGAATACGAGCAGTACTTC
>TRBJ1-6|-|TRBV19|-
CASSKKGVWGSPLHF
TGTGCCAGTAGTAAGAAGGGGGTGTGGGGATCACCCCTCCACTTT
>TRBJ1-1|-|TRBV29-1|-
CSVVVDTEAFF
TGCAGCGTTGTTGTAGACACTGAAGCTTTCTTT
>TRBJ2-3|-|TRBV6-2/TRBV6-3|-
CASSSSGGPVGTQYF
-
>TRBJ2-5|TRBD1|TRBV5-1|-
CASSPRQGYQETQYF
TGCGCCAGCAGCCCAAGACAGGGGTACCAAGAGACCCAGTACTTC
>TRBJ1-2|-|TRBV2|-
CASSVQGTNYGYTF
TGTGCCAGCAGCGTACAGGGAACTAACTATGGCTACACCTTC
>TRBJ1-2|TRBD1|TRBV5-1|-
CASSSPGQRLANYGYTF
TGCGCCAGCAGCTCACCGGGACAGAGGTTAGCTAACTATGGCTACACCTTC